Listed here are 19 T cell receptor beta chains from one sample, sequenced in a study of T-cell memory formation after mild COVID-19. TCRdb independently ran MiXCR on the 5' RACE reads; one entry per CDR3 protein. The sample carries around 300,000 distinct CDR3 sequences, roughly 8.2% recorded once. Sequenced material: PBMCs or a T cell subset sorted from them (not recorded which). The receptor source for this set is a man younger than 35 who had mild COVID-19 (a few samples of this study predate the infection). Cell type and time point are not known.

The chain is built from TRBV7-9 and TRBJ1-4; D perhaps matches TRBD1 (6 bases). Germline V gene lookup returns CDR1 SEHNR and CDR2 FQNEAQ (reference sequence). Trimming left V 4 bases short and J 4 bases short, with 10 bases between. This CDR3 spans 14 amino acids. CDR3 sequence: CASSSPGHNEKLFF. CDR3 nucleotides: TGTGCCAGCAGCTCACCGGGACATAATGAAAAACTGTTTTTT. Combining the CDR3 with reference TRBV7-9 and TRBJ1-4 gives the whole variable domain DTGVSQNPRHKITKRGQNVTFRCDPISEHNRLYWYRQTLGQGPEFLTYFQNEAQLEKSRLLSDRFSAERPKGSFSTLEIQRTEQGDSAMYLCASSSPGHNEKLFFGSGTQLSVL.

This clonotype appeared a few times. Here the CDR3 DNA reads TGCGCCAGCAGCGTGACAGGGAGGCCTGAAGCTTTCTTT. Residues: CASSVTGRPEAFF. The chain combines TRBV5-1 with TRBJ1-1, with 7 bases aligning to TRBD1. In germline, CDR1 is SGHRS, CDR2 YFSETQ. The CDR3 runs 13 residues. Unmatched junction bases numbered 6, after V lost 4 bases and J lost 6 bases. Full variable domain (remainder filled in from reference TRBV5-1 and TRBJ1-1): KAGVTQTPRYLIKTRGQQVTLSCSPISGHRSVSWYQQTPGQGLQFLFEYFSETQRNKGNFPGRFSGRQFSNSRSEMNVSTLELGDSALYLCASSVTGRPEAFFGQGTRLTVV.

The DNA for the CDR3 is TGTGCCAGCAGCTTTATACAGGGGGCTGTTTCTGGAAACACCATATATTTT. It codes for CASSFIQGAVSGNTIYF. The chain is built from TRBV5-8 and TRBJ1-3, with 9 bases lining up with TRBD1. Per the germline V gene, CDR1 is SGHTS and CDR2 is YDEGEE. Trimming took 2 bases from V and 1 from J; bases not matched to a gene: 7. The CDR3 runs 17 residues.

Concerning this clonotype itself: A much larger clonotype is one base distant, so this may be a read error. This likely comes from a read error, as the CDR3 has no conserved phenylalanine or tryptophan at its end. The chain uses TRBV10-3 and TRBJ1-2; no firm D call. The V gene's germline CDR1 is ENHRY and CDR2 SYGVKD. Trimming shortened V by 4 bases and J by 4 bases, and 10 bases separated the two germline ends. The CDR3 has 13 amino acids. CDR3: CAISVGGSYGYTL. CDR3 coding DNA: TGTGCCATCAGTGTGGGTGGTAGCTATGGCTACACCTTA.

About this clonotype itself: Compared with germline, one end of the junction differs, possibly owing to a read error. This chain links TRBV15 with TRBJ1-6; D remains unclear. The CDR3 totals 13 residues. The germline V gene has CDR1 LNHNV and CDR2 YYDKDF (reference sequence). CDR3 region: CATRSSYNSPLHF. CDR3 nucleotides: TGTGCCACCCGCAGTTCGTATAATTCACCCCTCCACTTT.

This clonotype appeared many times. The rearrangement uses TRBV12-3 or TRBV12-4 and TRBJ1-6; 9 positions match TRBD1. V lost 6 bases to trimming and J lost 8 bases; unmatched junction nucleotides: 2. The CDR3 is made up of 13 amino acids. CDR3 loop: CASRTGGYSPLHF. The CDR3 DNA is TGTGCCAGCAGGACAGGGGGTTATTCACCCCTCCACTTT.

This clonotype came up a few times. CDR3 residues: CASSYSVGLGGGHNEQFF. The CDR3 DNA sequence: TGTGCCAGCAGTTACTCCGTCGGGTTGGGGGGGGGCCACAATGAGCAGTTCTTC. The chain carries TRBV6-6 and TRBJ2-1, with D possibly being TRBD2 (7 bases). Germline CDR1 MNHNY, CDR2 SVGAGI (reference sequence). There are 18 residues in the CDR3. V lost 0 bases and J 5 bases, leaving 20 bases between the germline ends.

This clonotype was detected ten times or more. The gene calls are TRBV7-3 and TRBJ2-4; 7 nucleotides line up with TRBD2. CDR1 is SGHTA and CDR2 is FQGTGA in the germline V gene. CDR3 size: 12 residues. With 3 bases clipped from V and 9 bases from J, the junction kept 2 bases outside the gene matches. The CDR3 spells CASSLTGGIQYF. The CDR3 region has the DNA TGTGCCAGCAGCTTGACGGGGGGCATTCAGTACTTC.

The chain recombines TRBV7-9 with TRBJ1-1; D remains unclear. CDR1 and CDR2 from the germline V gene are SEHNR and FQNEAQ (reference sequence). The V end lost 3 bases, the J end lost 3 bases, and 5 bases lay between the germline ends. The CDR3 spans 12 residues. Here the CDR3 reads CASSFGYTEAFF. CDR3 DNA: TGTGCCAGCAGCTTTGGCTACACTGAAGCTTTCTTT.

The table lists this clonotype with many counts. This chain links TRBV2 with TRBJ2-5; D is possibly TRBD1 or TRBD2 (6 bases each). CDR1 SNHLY and CDR2 FYNNEI come from the germline V gene. The germline V and J ends were trimmed by 7 bases and 5 bases, with 11 bases remaining between them. The CDR3 length is 12 residues. CDR3 sequence reads: CASMGGAETQYF. The CDR3 bases are TGTGCCAGCATGGGGGGCGCTGAGACCCAGTACTTC.

The genes are TRBV7-9 and TRBJ1-2; D is uncertain. CDR1 and CDR2 (germline): SEHNR, FQNEAQ (reference sequence). V gave up 6 bases and J gave up 5 bases, with 16 bases separating them. This CDR3 is built from 14 residues. The CDR3 DNA sequence: TGTGCCAGCAGTCCAGGAGACGGTGAATATGGCTACACCTTC. It codes for CASSPGDGEYGYTF. Combining the CDR3 with reference TRBV7-9 and TRBJ1-2 gives the whole variable domain DTGVSQNPRHKITKRGQNVTFRCDPISEHNRLYWYRQTLGQGPEFLTYFQNEAQLEKSRLLSDRFSAERPKGSFSTLEIQRTEQGDSAMYLCASSPGDGEYGYTFGSGTRLTVV.

The chain couples TRBV5-8 to TRBJ1-2; 11 bases map to TRBD1. CDR3 length: 17 residues. The germline V gene has CDR1 SGHTS and CDR2 YDEGEE. Trimming took 4 bases from V and 3 from J; bases not matched to a gene: 11. CDR3 sequence: CASSRRGRTGGHYGYTF. DNA for the CDR3: TGTGCCAGCAGCCGAAGGGGGAGGACAGGGGGCCACTATGGCTACACCTTC.

The chain is built from TRBV6-2 or TRBV6-3 and TRBJ2-7; perhaps TRBD1 as D (6 bases). Germline CDR1 reads MNHEY; CDR2 reads SVGEGT. The length of the CDR3 is 13 residues. The germline V and J ends were trimmed by 7 bases and 0 bases, with 10 bases remaining between them. The CDR3 coding sequence is TGTGCCAGCATCAGGGGAAGCTCCTACGAGCAGTACTTC. Its protein product is CASIRGSSYEQYF.

This clonotype occurred a few times. V and J are TRBV6-1 and TRBJ2-7; D is unresolved. Trimming cost V 6 bases and J 4 bases, with 19 bases left between them. CDR3 size: 15 residues. CDR1 and CDR2 from the germline V gene are MNHNS and SASEGT. CDR3 region: CASSQPTLIGYEQYV. CDR3 nucleotide sequence: TGTGCCAGCAGCCAGCCGACTCTAATTGGATACGAGCAGTACGTC.

This clonotype has more than one count but fewer than ten. The rearrangement links TRBV18 to TRBJ2-1; no definite D call. Trimming removed 3 bases at V and 6 bases at J, with 12 bases between. The CDR3 is 14 residues long. The germline gives CDR1 KGHSH, CDR2 LQKENI. The CDR3 is CASSPPGSGNEQFF. The CDR3 coding sequence is TGTGCCAGCTCACCCCCGGGCTCCGGCAATGAGCAGTTCTTC.

This clonotype occurred a few times. This chain connects TRBV5-1 to TRBJ2-7; TRBD1 agrees at 11 bases. The V segment lost 3 bases and the J segment 3 bases; nucleotides outside the gene matches: 5. The length of the CDR3 is 15 residues. Germline-derived CDR1 and CDR2 are SGHRS and YFSETQ. This CDR3 is CASSCRDRGIYEQYV. For the CDR3, the DNA is TGCGCCAGCAGCTGTCGGGACAGGGGGATCTACGAGCAGTACGTC.

V gene TRBV7-9 combines with J gene TRBJ2-1; D gene unclear. Germline V gene lookup returns CDR1 SEHNR and CDR2 FQNEAQ (reference sequence). The V end was cut by 1 base, the J end by 1 base, with 11 bases between. This CDR3 spans 16 amino acids. The CDR3 protein is CASSLEALGSYNEQFF. The CDR3 region has the DNA TGTGCCAGCAGCTTAGAGGCGCTCGGTTCCTACAATGAGCAGTTCTTC.

The CDR3: CASSQDPLLYNEQFF. The CDR3 DNA sequence: TGTGCCAGCAGCCAAGATCCGTTGCTCTACAATGAGCAGTTCTTC. This chain uses TRBV3-1 with TRBJ2-1; the D is unclear. V was shortened by 0 bases and J by 3 bases, with 9 bases between the two germline ends. Per germline, CDR1 LGHDT and CDR2 YNNKEL (reference sequence). This CDR3 spans 15 amino acids.

This clonotype came up a few times. The CDR3 loop is CASSPSRRGGPNTGELFF. CDR3 nucleotide sequence: TGTGCCAGCAGTCCCTCGCGGCGGGGGGGTCCGAACACCGGGGAGCTGTTTTTT. The chain joins TRBV6-5 to TRBJ2-2, with 9 bases fitting TRBD2. Germline CDR1 and CDR2: MNHEY and SVGAGI. V dropped 5 bases and J dropped 0; count of bases not matched to a gene: 10. There are 18 residues in the CDR3.